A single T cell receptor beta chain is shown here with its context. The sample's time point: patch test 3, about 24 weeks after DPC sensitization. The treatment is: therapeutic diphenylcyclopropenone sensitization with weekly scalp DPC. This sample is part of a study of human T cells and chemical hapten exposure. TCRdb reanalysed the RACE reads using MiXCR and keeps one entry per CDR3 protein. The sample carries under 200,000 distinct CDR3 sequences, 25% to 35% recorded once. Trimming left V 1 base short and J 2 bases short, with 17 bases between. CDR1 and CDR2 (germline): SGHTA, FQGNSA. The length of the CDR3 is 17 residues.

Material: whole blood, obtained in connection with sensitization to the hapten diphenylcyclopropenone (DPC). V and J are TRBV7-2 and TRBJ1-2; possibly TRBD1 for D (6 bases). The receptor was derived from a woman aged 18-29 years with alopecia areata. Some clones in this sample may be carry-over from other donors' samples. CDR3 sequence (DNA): TGTGCCAGCAGCTTAGATGGCGGGGCCAGGGGAAACTATGGCTACACCTTC. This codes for CASSLDGGARGNYGYTF.